These 30 T cell receptor beta chains share one sample of origin, sequenced in a study of blood T cell repertoires in COVID-19. Sequenced by immunoSEQ multiplex PCR; TCRdb stores in-frame clones only, minus some. This sample has about 110,000 clones, with around 84% found just once. The sample comprised peripheral blood. These receptors came from a woman of 80 years or more with active or convalescent COVID-19.

This clone has a single count. The chain combines TRBV19 with TRBJ2-2, with 16 bases identical to TRBD2. V was clipped by 7 bases and J by 7 bases; unmatched bases: 12. The CDR3 length is 18 residues. Germline V gene sequence: CDR1 LNHDA, CDR2 SQIVND (reference sequence). CDR3 nucleotide sequence: TGTGCCAGTACCCAAGGGACTAGCGGGAGGGCCTACAGCGGGGAGCTGTTTTTT. Translated, it gives CASTQGTSGRAYSGELFF.

This rearrangement joins TRBV28 to TRBJ1-1; D possibly corresponds to TRBD1 (6 bases). This CDR3 has 14 residues. Trimming shortened V by 3 bases and J by 4 bases, and 12 bases separated the two germline ends. Germline V gene sequence: CDR1 MDHEN, CDR2 SYDVKM. The DNA for the CDR3 is TGTGCCAGCAGTTTCCAGGGGACCGTCACTGAAGCTTTCTTT. This gives the protein CASSFQGTVTEAFF.

The rearrangement joins TRBV4-2 to TRBJ1-1; tentatively, D is TRBD1 (6 bases). The CDR3 is made up of 14 amino acids. Trimming removed 1 base at V and 1 base at J, with 7 bases between. From germline, CDR1 is LGHNA and CDR2 YNFKEQ. Written as DNA, the CDR3 is TGTGCCAGCAGCCAAGCGGGACAGAACACTGAAGCTTTCTTT. Its protein product is CASSQAGQNTEAFF.

V gene TRBV3-1 (or the pseudogene TRBV3-2) combines with J gene TRBJ2-7; 8 bases fit TRBD2. Per germline, CDR1 LGHDT and CDR2 YNNKEL (reference sequence). The CDR3 has 17 residues. With V trimmed by 4 bases and J by 0 bases, 11 bases remained unmatched. The CDR3 sequence is CASSRSGSGLSSYEQYF. CDR3 nucleotide sequence: TGTGCCAGCAGCCGAAGCGGGAGCGGGTTAAGCTCCTACGAGCAGTACTTC.

CDR3: CASSKVPGTGSYEQYF. CDR3 coding DNA: TGTGCCAGCAGCAAAGTTCCCGGGACTGGCTCCTACGAGCAGTACTTC. The V gene is TRBV21-1, the J gene TRBJ2-7; TRBD2, the table's D call, was not compared with the DNA. TRBV21-1 is listed as a pseudogene. The CDR3 runs to 16 residues.

This chain connects TRBV28 to TRBJ1-2; D ambiguous. V shed 5 bases and J shed 2 bases, with 9 bases lying between them. Germline V gives CDR1 MDHEN, CDR2 SYDVKM. The CDR3 sequence is 13 residues long. The CDR3 is CASSQARNYGYTF. CDR3 nucleotides: TGTGCCAGCAGTCAGGCGCGAAACTATGGCTACACCTTC.

A few counts support this clone. The rearrangement links TRBV6-5 to TRBJ1-1; D is uncertain. The CDR3 is 14 residues long. Between the trimmed V and J ends, which lost 0 bases and 7 bases, there was a span of 12 bases. Germline V gives CDR1 MNHEY, CDR2 SVGAGI. CDR3 sequence: CASSYSDTFDEAFF. CDR3 coding DNA: TGTGCCAGCAGTTACTCAGACACCTTCGATGAAGCTTTCTTT.

The chain is built from TRBV19 and TRBJ2-5; TRBD1 agrees at 9 bases. V dropped 10 bases and J dropped 4; count of bases not matched to a gene: 4. The CDR3 spans 12 residues. The germline CDR1 and CDR2 sequences are LNHDA and SQIVND (reference sequence). This CDR3 reads CATGQGPETQYF. DNA for the CDR3: TGTGCCACTGGACAGGGGCCAGAGACCCAGTACTTC. Combining the CDR3 with reference TRBV19 and TRBJ2-5 gives the whole variable domain DGGITQSPKYLFRKEGQNVTLSCEQNLNHDAMYWYRQDPGQGLRLIYYSQIVNDFQKGDIAEGYSVSREKKESFPLTVTSAQKNPTAFYLCATGQGPETQYFGPGTRLLVL.

J is TRBJ2-3 and V is TRBV28, with a tentative D call TRBD2 (5 bases). The ends were cut back, 7 bases at V and 1 base at J, with 12 bases in the middle. Looked up from germline, CDR1 is MDHEN and CDR2 is SYDVKM. The CDR3 contains 14 residues. CDR3 sequence reads: CASKPGWGTDTQYF. The CDR3 DNA sequence: TGTGCCAGCAAGCCGGGATGGGGCACAGATACGCAGTATTTT.

This sequence joins TRBV4-2 and TRBJ2-7; the match to TRBD1 covers 7 bases. Per germline, CDR1 LGHNA and CDR2 YNFKEQ. The CDR3 length is 15 residues. The V segment lost 4 bases and the J segment 1 base; nucleotides outside the gene matches: 7. CDR3 coding DNA: TGTGCCAGCAGCCCGGCTCACAGGGGATCCTACGAGCAGTACTTC. Protein: CASSPAHRGSYEQYF.

The chain recombines TRBV6-5 with TRBJ2-5, with 7 bases aligning to TRBD1. The germline V gene encodes CDR1 MNHEY and CDR2 SVGAGI. This CDR3 is 12 amino acids long. Trimming at V came to 5 bases and at J to 4 bases, leaving 1 base not matched to a gene. CDR3 in DNA: TGTGCCAGCAGTAGGGGGCGAGAGACCCAGTACTTC. Translating it yields CASSRGRETQYF.

This chain uses TRBV3-1 (or the pseudogene TRBV3-2) with TRBJ2-5; D perhaps matches TRBD1 (6 bases). This CDR3 is built from 16 residues. In germline, CDR1 is LGHDT, CDR2 YNNKEL (reference sequence). Trimming removed 4 bases at V and 3 bases at J, with 18 bases between. CDR3 protein: CASSRGQLGFKETQYF. For the CDR3, the DNA is TGTGCCAGCAGCCGTGGACAGCTAGGTTTCAAAGAGACCCAGTACTTC.

This clone turned up a few times. This sequence joins TRBV7-9 and TRBJ2-1; the D gene is possibly TRBD1 (6 bases). Trimming took off 5 bases at V and 1 base at J, with 9 bases between the two ends. This CDR3 has 14 amino acids. Germline V gene sequence: CDR1 SEHNR, CDR2 FQNEAQ (reference sequence). DNA for the CDR3: TGTGCCAGCAGCCTCGACAGGTCCTACAATGAGCAGTTCTTC. It yields the protein CASSLDRSYNEQFF.

This rearrangement joins TRBV9 to TRBJ2-3; weak D call: TRBD1 (5 bases). The CDR3 loop spans 17 amino acids. V lost 0 bases and J lost 0, with 14 bases in between. Germline V gives CDR1 SGDLS, CDR2 YYNGEE. The CDR3 DNA is TGTGCCAGCAGCGTAGAGGGTCAGGGCCTTAGCACAGATACGCAGTATTTT. As protein: CASSVEGQGLSTDTQYF.

This sequence joins TRBV7-2 and TRBJ1-2, with 10 bases lining up with TRBD1. The ends lost 3 bases at V and 3 bases at J; junction bases unmatched: 1. Germline V lookup: CDR1 SGHTA, CDR2 FQGNSA. The CDR3 covers 14 residues. CDR3 amino acids: CASSFDRGHYGYTF. CDR3 bases: TGTGCCAGCAGCTTCGACAGGGGGCACTATGGCTACACCTTC.

Concerning this clone itself: One end of the junction varies from germline; a read error may be responsible. The chain employs TRBV6-6 and TRBJ2-1; maybe TRBD1 (6 bases). CDR1 MNHNY and CDR2 SVGAGI come from the germline V gene (reference sequence). The CDR3 totals 12 residues. Here the CDR3 reads CASSVRDNEQFF. The CDR3 DNA reads TGTGCCAGCAGCGTCCGGGACAACGAGCAGTTCTTC.

This clone was detected only once. The chain combines TRBV7-3 with TRBJ2-3; 7 bases align to TRBD1. CDR1 is SGHTA, CDR2 FQGTGA, per germline. This CDR3 spans 18 amino acids. V shed 1 base and J 1 base; nucleotides not matched to a gene: 11. For the CDR3, the DNA is TGTGCCAGCAGCTTAAGGGGATTACAGGGGATGGGCACAGATACGCAGTATTTT. This encodes CASSLRGLQGMGTDTQYF. Combining the CDR3 with reference TRBV7-3 and TRBJ2-3 gives the whole variable domain GAGVSQTPSNKVTEKGKYVELRCDPISGHTALYWYRQSLGQGPEFLIYFQGTGAADDSGLPNDRFFAVRPEGSVSTLKIQRTERGDSAVYLCASSLRGLQGMGTDTQYFGPGTRLTVL.

The J gene is TRBJ2-7, the V gene TRBV28, with TRBD2 matching over 7 bases. This CDR3 region has 15 residues. Per the germline V gene, CDR1 is MDHEN and CDR2 is SYDVKM. V shed 7 bases and J 4 bases; nucleotides not matched to a gene: 13. CDR3 sequence reads: CASTKREGSGYEQYF. The CDR3 DNA reads TGTGCCAGCACCAAAAGGGAGGGGAGTGGGTACGAGCAGTACTTC.

The chain is built from TRBV28 and TRBJ1-1; no clear D. In germline, CDR1 is MDHEN, CDR2 SYDVKM. The CDR3 consists of 11 residues. Between the trimmed V and J ends, which lost 8 bases and 7 bases, there was a span of 11 bases. The CDR3 is CASPKEGEAFF. In DNA, the CDR3 is TGTGCCAGCCCCAAGGAGGGTGAAGCTTTCTTT.

This clone was detected a few times. This sequence joins TRBV20-1 and TRBJ1-5; D not certain. CDR1 DFQATT and CDR2 SNEGSKA come from the germline V gene (reference sequence). This CDR3 region has 13 residues. Between the trimmed V and J ends, which lost 3 bases and 4 bases, there was a span of 10 bases. The CDR3 nucleotides read TGCAGTGCTAGTAGCACAGTTAATCAGCCCCAGCATTTT. It yields the protein CSASSTVNQPQHF.

V and J are TRBV6-4 and TRBJ2-4; 9 nucleotides line up with TRBD2. Germline V gives CDR1 MRHNA, CDR2 SNTAGT. Trimming removed 2 bases from V and 3 bases from J; junction bases left unmatched: 14. CDR3 length: 19 residues. DNA for the CDR3: TGTGCCAGCAGTGACACCCAGGGACTAGCAGGGAGTGGCAAAAACATTCAGTACTTC. Translating it yields CASSDTQGLAGSGKNIQYF.

The chain employs TRBV5-1 and TRBJ1-2; weak D call: TRBD1 (5 bases). Trimming cost V 1 base and J 8 bases, with 9 bases left between them. The CDR3 has 12 amino acids. CDR1 and CDR2 (germline): SGHRS, YFSETQ. CDR3 DNA sequence: TGCGCCAGCAGCTTGCCAGGGCGAGGCTACACCTTC. This codes for CASSLPGRGYTF.

The rearrangement links TRBV19 to TRBJ2-2; the match to TRBD1 covers 8 bases. The CDR3 spans 14 residues. V dropped 6 bases and J dropped 6; count of bases not matched to a gene: 6. CDR1 is LNHDA and CDR2 is SQIVND in the germline V gene (reference sequence). Written as DNA, the CDR3 is TGTGCCAGTAGGTGGACAGGGTCGGCCGGGGAGCTGTTTTTT. Encoded protein: CASRWTGSAGELFF.

The V gene is TRBV4-1, the J gene TRBJ2-7; 9 bases agree with TRBD2. Germline V lookup: CDR1 MGHRA, CDR2 YSYEKL. J lost 4 bases, V lost 0 bases, and 10 bases had no gene match. This CDR3 comprises 17 residues. The chain's CDR3 is CASSQEFSGLAGYEQYF. CDR3 bases: TGCGCCAGCAGCCAAGAGTTCTCAGGGCTAGCGGGATACGAGCAGTACTTC.

The V call is TRBV19, the J call TRBJ1-3, with D maybe TRBD1 (5 bases). CDR3 length: 17 amino acids. Germline CDR1 is LNHDA and CDR2 is SQIVND (reference sequence). Trimming took 3 bases from V and 0 from J, leaving 15 bases between them. CDR3 sequence (DNA): TGTGCCAGTAGTATGCGTCAGCGGGGGGACTCTGGAAACACCATATATTTT. It yields the protein CASSMRQRGDSGNTIYF. The full variable domain, rest sourced from reference TRBV19 and TRBJ1-3, is DGGITQSPKYLFRKEGQNVTLSCEQNLNHDAMYWYRQDPGQGLRLIYYSQIVNDFQKGDIAEGYSVSREKKESFPLTVTSAQKNPTAFYLCASSMRQRGDSGNTIYFGEGSWLTVV.

In DNA, the CDR3 is TGCGCCAGCAGCCCACAGAATATCGAGAACACTGAAGCTTTCTTT. Translation gives CASSPQNIENTEAFF. J is TRBJ1-1 and V is TRBV5-1; D uncertain. Germline values: CDR1 SGHRS, CDR2 YFSETQ. The germline V and J ends were trimmed by 4 bases and 1 base, with 14 bases remaining between them. CDR3 length equals 15 residues.

CDR3 loop: CASSYDGSGIGNEQFF. CDR3 in DNA: TGTGCCAGCAGTTATGACGGCAGCGGGATTGGGAATGAGCAGTTCTTC. The V call is TRBV28, the J call TRBJ2-1; 7 nucleotides agree with TRBD2. The V and J ends lost 4 bases and 7 bases, in that order; junction bases with no gene match: 13. The CDR3 spans 16 residues. The V gene's germline CDR1 is MDHEN and CDR2 SYDVKM. The whole variable domain, filled in from reference TRBV28 and TRBJ2-1, reads DVKVTQSSRYLVKRTGEKVFLECVQDMDHENMFWYRQDPGLGLRLIYFSYDVKMKEKGDIPEGYSVSREKKERFSLILESASTNQTSMYLCASSYDGSGIGNEQFFGPGTRLTVL.

V is TRBV14 and J is TRBJ2-5; D remains ambiguous. Trimming stripped 0 bases from V and 5 bases from J, with 7 bases between. Germline-derived CDR1 and CDR2 are SGHDN and FVKESK. This CDR3 is 13 amino acids long. The CDR3 DNA is TGTGCCAGCAGCCAAGATCTGCGGGAGACCCAGTACTTC. Translation: CASSQDLRETQYF.

The chain links TRBV6-5 to TRBJ2-2, with 9 bases identical to TRBD1. The CDR3 has 16 amino acids. J gave up 4 bases and V 2 bases, and 5 bases lay outside the gene matches. From germline, CDR1 is MNHEY and CDR2 SVGAGI. The CDR3 here is CASSYPGTGFTGELFF. The CDR3 DNA reads as TGTGCCAGCAGTTACCCGGGGACAGGGTTCACCGGGGAGCTGTTTTTT.

The rearrangement links TRBV10-3 to TRBJ2-3; 13 nucleotides line up with TRBD2. The CDR3 consists of 15 residues. The ends lost 4 bases at V and 3 bases at J; junction bases unmatched: 1. Germline-derived CDR1 and CDR2 are ENHRY and SYGVKD. The CDR3 DNA sequence: TGTGCCATCAGTGGGGGACTAGCGGGGACAGATACGCAGTATTTT. The encoded protein is CAISGGLAGTDTQYF.